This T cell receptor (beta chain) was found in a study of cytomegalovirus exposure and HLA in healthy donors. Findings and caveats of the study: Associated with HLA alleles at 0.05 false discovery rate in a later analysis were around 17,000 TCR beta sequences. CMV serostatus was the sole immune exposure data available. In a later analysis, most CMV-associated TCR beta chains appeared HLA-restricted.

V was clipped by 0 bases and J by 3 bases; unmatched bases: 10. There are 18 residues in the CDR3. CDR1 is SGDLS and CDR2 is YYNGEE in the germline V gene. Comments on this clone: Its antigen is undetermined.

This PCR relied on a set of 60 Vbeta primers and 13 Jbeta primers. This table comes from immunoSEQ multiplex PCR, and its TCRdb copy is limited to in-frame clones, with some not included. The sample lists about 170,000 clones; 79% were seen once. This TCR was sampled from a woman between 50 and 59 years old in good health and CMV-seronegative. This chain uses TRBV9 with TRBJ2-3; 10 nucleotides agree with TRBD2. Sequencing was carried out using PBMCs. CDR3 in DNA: TGTGCCAGCAGCGTAGATGGAACTGGACTAGCGGTAACAGATACGCAGTATTTT. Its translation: CASSVDGTGLAVTDTQYF.